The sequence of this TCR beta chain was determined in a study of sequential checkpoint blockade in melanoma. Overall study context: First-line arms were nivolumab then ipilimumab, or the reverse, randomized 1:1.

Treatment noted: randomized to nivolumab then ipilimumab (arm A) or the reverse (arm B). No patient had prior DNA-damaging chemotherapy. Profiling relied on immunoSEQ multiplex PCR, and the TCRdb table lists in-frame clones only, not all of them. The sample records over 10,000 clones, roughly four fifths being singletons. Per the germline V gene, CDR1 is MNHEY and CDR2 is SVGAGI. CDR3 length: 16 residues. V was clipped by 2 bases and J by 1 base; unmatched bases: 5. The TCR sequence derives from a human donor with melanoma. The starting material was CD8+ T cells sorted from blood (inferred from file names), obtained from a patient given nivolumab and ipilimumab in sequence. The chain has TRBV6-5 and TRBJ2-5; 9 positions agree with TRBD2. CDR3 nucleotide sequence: TGTGCCAGCAGTTACGATGCTAGCGGGGCCCAAGAGACCCAGTACTTC. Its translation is CASSYDASGAQETQYF.